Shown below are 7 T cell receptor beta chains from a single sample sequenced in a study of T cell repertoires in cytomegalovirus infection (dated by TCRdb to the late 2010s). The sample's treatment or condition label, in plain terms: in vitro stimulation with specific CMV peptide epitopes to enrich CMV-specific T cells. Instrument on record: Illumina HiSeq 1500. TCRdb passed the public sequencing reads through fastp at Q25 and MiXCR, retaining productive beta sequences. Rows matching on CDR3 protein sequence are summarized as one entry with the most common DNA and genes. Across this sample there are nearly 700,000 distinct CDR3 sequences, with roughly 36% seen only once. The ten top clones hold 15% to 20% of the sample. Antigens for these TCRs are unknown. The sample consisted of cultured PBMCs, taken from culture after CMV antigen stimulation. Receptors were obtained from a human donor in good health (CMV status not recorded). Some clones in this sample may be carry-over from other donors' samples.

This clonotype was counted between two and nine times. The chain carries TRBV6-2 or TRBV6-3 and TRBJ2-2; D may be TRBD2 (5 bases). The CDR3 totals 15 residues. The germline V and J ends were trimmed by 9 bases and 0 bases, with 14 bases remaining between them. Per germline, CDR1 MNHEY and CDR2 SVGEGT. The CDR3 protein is CASTERRANTGELFF. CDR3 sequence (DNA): TGTGCCAGTACCGAGCGGAGAGCGAACACCGGGGAGCTGTTTTTT.

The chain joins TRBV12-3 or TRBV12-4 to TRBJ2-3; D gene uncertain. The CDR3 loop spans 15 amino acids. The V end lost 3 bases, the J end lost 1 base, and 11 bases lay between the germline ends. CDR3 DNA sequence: TGTGCCAGCAGTTTTGGTGGGCACGGCACAGATACGCAGTATTTT. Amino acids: CASSFGGHGTDTQYF.

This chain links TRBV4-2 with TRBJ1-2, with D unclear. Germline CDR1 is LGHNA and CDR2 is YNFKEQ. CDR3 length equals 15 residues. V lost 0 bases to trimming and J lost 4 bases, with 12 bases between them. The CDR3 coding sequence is TGTGCCAGCAGCCAAGATCTAATGAGCACCTATGGCTACACCTTC. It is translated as CASSQDLMSTYGYTF.

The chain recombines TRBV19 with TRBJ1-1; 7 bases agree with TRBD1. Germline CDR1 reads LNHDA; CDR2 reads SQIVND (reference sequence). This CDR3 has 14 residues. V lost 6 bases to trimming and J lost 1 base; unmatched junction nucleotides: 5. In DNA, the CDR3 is TGTGCCAGTAGACCTGGGGACAGGAACACTGAAGCTTTCTTT. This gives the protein CASRPGDRNTEAFF.

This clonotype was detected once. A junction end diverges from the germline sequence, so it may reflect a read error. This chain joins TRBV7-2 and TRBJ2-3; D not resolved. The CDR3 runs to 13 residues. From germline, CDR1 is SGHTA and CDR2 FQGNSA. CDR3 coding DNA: TGTGCCACCAGCCTCAGTTTCCCAGATACGCAGTATTTT. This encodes CATSLSFPDTQYF.

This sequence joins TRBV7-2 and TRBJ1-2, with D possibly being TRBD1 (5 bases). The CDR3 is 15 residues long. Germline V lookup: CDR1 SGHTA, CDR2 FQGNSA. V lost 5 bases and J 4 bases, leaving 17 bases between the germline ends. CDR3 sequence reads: CASSLNGASGYGYTF. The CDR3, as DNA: TGTGCCAGCAGCCTCAACGGGGCGAGCGGCTATGGCTACACCTTC.

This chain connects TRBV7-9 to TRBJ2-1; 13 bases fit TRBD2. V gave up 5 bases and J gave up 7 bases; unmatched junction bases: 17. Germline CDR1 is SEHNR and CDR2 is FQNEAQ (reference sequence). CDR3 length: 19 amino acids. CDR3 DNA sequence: TGTGCCAGCAGCACCCCGACTAGCGGGGGGCCCAACTACAGGAATGAGCAGTTCTTC. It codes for CASSTPTSGGPNYRNEQFF.